One sample yielded the 20 T cell receptor beta chains listed below, sequenced in a study of cytomegalovirus exposure and HLA in healthy donors. The PCR ran on 60 Vbeta and 13 Jbeta primers. Assay used: immunoSEQ multiplex PCR; TCRdb lists only in-frame clones, some missing. The data show 200,000 or so clones, and the top ten clones hold approximately 0.74%. Material for sequencing was PBMCs. These receptors were taken from a boy aged 5-17 years in good health and CMV-seronegative.

This rearrangement joins TRBV4-1 to TRBJ1-2, with D perhaps TRBD1 (5 bases). This CDR3 region has 14 residues. Germline-derived CDR1 and CDR2 are MGHRA and YSYEKL. The V gene lost 0 bases and the J gene lost 2 bases, with 7 bases spanning the gap. The CDR3 nucleotides are TGCGCCAGCAGCCAAGATCCAGGGAACTATGGCTACACCTTC. Translation gives CASSQDPGNYGYTF.

V is TRBV29-1 and J is TRBJ2-1; a possible D gene is TRBD2 (5 bases). The CDR3 runs to 14 residues. In germline, CDR1 is SQVTM, CDR2 ANQGSEA. V was pared by 2 bases and J by 4 bases, with 12 bases between. The CDR3 reads CSVEQLEGYNEQFF. For the CDR3, the DNA is TGCAGCGTTGAACAGCTCGAGGGTTACAATGAGCAGTTCTTC.

The chain recombines TRBV19 with TRBJ2-1; 8 nucleotides match TRBD1. Germline CDR1 LNHDA, CDR2 SQIVND (reference sequence). The length of the CDR3 is 15 residues. V gave up 7 bases and J gave up 8 bases; unmatched junction bases: 13. The CDR3 spells CASTPDRGLSYEQFF. As DNA, the CDR3 is TGTGCCAGTACCCCAGACAGGGGTTTATCATATGAGCAGTTCTTC.

Here the CDR3 DNA reads TGCGCCAGCAGCTTCGAAGGGGTGACTGAAGCTTTCTTT. Its translation is CASSFEGVTEAFF. The chain joins TRBV5-1 to TRBJ1-1; D may be TRBD1 (5 bases). The V and J ends lost 2 bases and 5 bases respectively, with 10 bases between them. CDR3 length: 13 residues. Germline CDR1 SGHRS, CDR2 YFSETQ.

The gene calls are TRBV7-6 and TRBJ2-1; D gene ambiguous. Germline lookup yields CDR1 SGHVS and CDR2 FNYEAQ. This CDR3 contains 18 residues. Trimming took off 5 bases at V and 0 bases at J, with 20 bases between the two ends. The CDR3 coding sequence is TGTGCCAGCAGCCCACTACGCTCTACTCGACGCTCCTACAATGAGCAGTTCTTC. Translating gives CASSPLRSTRRSYNEQFF.

The chain combines TRBV4-2 with TRBJ1-1; 9 bases agree with TRBD1. CDR3 length: 17 residues. Germline V gene data show CDR1 as LGHNA and CDR2 as YNFKEQ. V was clipped by 0 bases and J by 4 bases; unmatched bases: 9. The CDR3 loop reads CASSQDLGQGWITEAFF. DNA for the CDR3: TGTGCCAGCAGCCAAGACCTCGGACAGGGGTGGATCACTGAAGCTTTCTTT.

The chain combines TRBV5-5 with TRBJ2-5; TRBD2 aligns across 7 bases. The J call may be faulty, since TRBJ2-7 better matches the DNA end. The CDR3 sequence is 14 residues long. From germline, CDR1 is SGHKS and CDR2 YYEKEE (reference sequence). CDR3 nucleotide sequence: TGTGCCAGCAGCTTCTCCGGGACTACCTACGAGCAGTACTTC. Translated: CASSFSGTTYEQYF.

The chain carries TRBV11-3 and TRBJ2-3, with D maybe TRBD1 (6 bases). CDR3 length equals 17 residues. CDR1 and CDR2 (germline): SGHNT, YENEEA. Trimming stripped 1 base from V and 6 bases from J, with 20 bases between. In DNA form, the CDR3 reads TGTGCCAGCAGCTTAGGGGTCTGGAATAGCACAGGGGATACGCAGTATTTT. This sequence encodes CASSLGVWNSTGDTQYF.

The chain combines TRBV6-5 with TRBJ2-2, with 9 positions matching TRBD2. In germline, CDR1 is MNHEY, CDR2 SVGAGI. The CDR3 has 15 residues. V lost 4 bases and J lost 7; bases outside the gene matches: 7. The CDR3, as DNA: TGTGCCAGCAGTTCCGGACTAGCGAGGAACGGGGAGCTGTTTTTT. Amino acids: CASSSGLARNGELFF.

J is TRBJ2-1 and V is TRBV12-5, with D unclear. CDR3 length: 12 residues. Deletions cut 3 bases from V and 10 bases from J, with 10 bases between. Germline-derived CDR1 and CDR2 are LGHNT and FRNRAP. The CDR3 is CASGLSKEEQFF. Written as DNA, the CDR3 is TGTGCTAGTGGTTTATCGAAAGAGGAGCAGTTCTTC.

The CDR3 bases are TGTGCCAGCAGTGAAAATACCGGGACTAGCGGGGTTAATGAGCAGTTCTTC. It specifies CASSENTGTSGVNEQFF. The chain carries TRBV2 and TRBJ2-1; 13 nucleotides agree with TRBD2. With V trimmed by 2 bases and J by 7 bases, 8 bases remained unmatched. There are 17 residues in the CDR3. Germline V CDR1 and CDR2: SNHLY, FYNNEI.

The genes are TRBV4-1 and TRBJ2-1, with D maybe TRBD2 (7 bases). Germline V gene lookup returns CDR1 MGHRA and CDR2 YSYEKL. CDR3 length equals 17 residues. The ends were cut back, 0 bases at V and 15 bases at J, with 27 bases in the middle. The CDR3 DNA follows: TGCGCCAGCAGCCAAGACGAGAGGGGGGGGCTAGGGTCGGGTACGTTCTTC. Its protein is CASSQDERGGLGSGTFF.

The chain is built from TRBV6-1 and TRBJ2-1; 11 positions agree with TRBD2. This CDR3 is 15 amino acids long. CDR1 MNHNS and CDR2 SASEGT come from the germline V gene. V shed 2 bases, J shed 3 bases, and the junction held 0 bases outside the gene matches. The CDR3 sequence: CASSELAGGYNEQFF. CDR3 coding DNA: TGTGCCAGCAGTGAACTAGCGGGGGGCTACAATGAGCAGTTCTTC.

CDR3 nucleotides: TGTGCCATCTCAGTCACAGATACGCAGTATTTT. Its protein is CAISVTDTQYF. The genes are TRBV7-2 and TRBJ2-3; D is undetermined. Trimming left V 10 bases short and J 2 bases short, with 7 bases between. CDR3 length: 11 amino acids. The germline V gene encodes CDR1 SGHTA and CDR2 FQGNSA.

The chain links TRBV19 to TRBJ1-3; a weak D match, TRBD1 (5 bases). The CDR3 covers 16 residues. The V end lost 7 bases, the J end lost 0 bases, and 16 bases lay between the germline ends. Germline CDR1 and CDR2: LNHDA and SQIVND (reference sequence). The CDR3 protein is CASTVNRRSSGNTIYF. The CDR3 nucleotides are TGTGCCAGTACTGTGAACAGGAGAAGCTCTGGAAACACCATATATTTT.

This chain joins TRBV29-1 and TRBJ2-2; 7 bases are shared with TRBD1. CDR3 length: 13 residues. From germline, CDR1 is SQVTM and CDR2 ANQGSEA. Trimming cost V 4 bases and J 4 bases; bases outside gene matches: 3. The DNA of the CDR3 is TGCAGCGTTGCCAGGGGGAGCACCGGGGAGCTGTTTTTT. Amino acids: CSVARGSTGELFF.

V gene TRBV18 combines with J gene TRBJ1-1; D uncertain. CDR3 length: 12 amino acids. Trimming took 3 bases from V and 5 from J, leaving 7 bases between them. In germline, CDR1 is KGHSH, CDR2 LQKENI. The DNA of the CDR3 is TGTGCCAGCTCACCTAGCACGACTGAAGCTTTCTTT. Its translation is CASSPSTTEAFF.

This chain joins TRBV4-3 and TRBJ2-7; TRBD1 matches 7 bases. Germline assignment: CDR1 LGHNA and CDR2 YSLEER. The V gene end was trimmed by 8 bases and the J gene end by 2 bases; junction bases not matched to a gene: 9. The CDR3 is 14 residues long. The DNA of the CDR3 is TGCGCCAGCCCCTATTGGGACAGAACCTACGAGCAGTACTTC. Translating gives CASPYWDRTYEQYF.

The J gene is TRBJ1-5, the V gene TRBV28; D uncertain. The CDR3 sequence is 13 residues long. The V end lost 0 bases, the J end lost 7 bases, and 7 bases lay between the germline ends. Germline lookup yields CDR1 MDHEN and CDR2 SYDVKM. DNA for the CDR3: TGTGCCAGCAGTTTATGGGCGGAACAGCCCCAGCATTTT. Protein product: CASSLWAEQPQHF. Filled out from reference TRBV28 and TRBJ1-5, the complete variable domain reads DVKVTQSSRYLVKRTGEKVFLECVQDMDHENMFWYRQDPGLGLRLIYFSYDVKMKEKGDIPEGYSVSREKKERFSLILESASTNQTSMYLCASSLWAEQPQHFGDGTRLSIL.

V and J are TRBV10-3 and TRBJ2-5; TRBD1 matches at 8 bases. TRBJ2-7 matches the DNA end more closely, so the J call is doubtful. Germline CDR1 is ENHRY and CDR2 is SYGVKD. The CDR3 totals 13 residues. The CDR3 spells CAASASGGHEQYF. The CDR3 DNA reads as TGTGCCGCCTCCGCCTCAGGGGGCCACGAGCAGTACTTC.